The TCR beta chain under discussion was sequenced for a study of CD8 T cells in Susac syndrome. In the study overall: Eight or nine of the sequenced Susac syndrome patients were in remission, and five or six had active disease. Study-wide findings and caveats: The study acknowledged a relatively small number of individuals in its TCR sequencing and HLA analysis.

CDR3 size: 15 residues. Trimming stripped 5 bases from V and 2 bases from J, with 15 bases between. The germline V gene encodes CDR1 SEHNR and CDR2 FQNEAQ (reference sequence). With random hexamers, reverse transcription was performed on about 0.5 to 1 ug of RNA. TCR beta CDR3 was amplified by immunoSEQ multiplex PCR. This amplification extended across 54 Vbeta and 13 Jbeta segments. TCRdb recomputed calls from the immunoSEQ multiplex PCR reads with MiXCR, one row per CDR3 protein. The table records about 130,000 distinct CDR3 sequences, 95% of them present only once. A note on this clonotype: What it recognizes is unknown.

This receptor was taken from a human donor with Susac syndrome. This rearrangement joins TRBV7-9 to TRBJ1-2; no clear D gene. Sequenced sample: CD8+ T cells from PBMCs. CDR3 amino acids: CASSQLSTANYGYTF. For the CDR3, the DNA is TGTGCCAGCAGCCAGCTTAGTACGGCGAACTATGGCTACACCTTC.